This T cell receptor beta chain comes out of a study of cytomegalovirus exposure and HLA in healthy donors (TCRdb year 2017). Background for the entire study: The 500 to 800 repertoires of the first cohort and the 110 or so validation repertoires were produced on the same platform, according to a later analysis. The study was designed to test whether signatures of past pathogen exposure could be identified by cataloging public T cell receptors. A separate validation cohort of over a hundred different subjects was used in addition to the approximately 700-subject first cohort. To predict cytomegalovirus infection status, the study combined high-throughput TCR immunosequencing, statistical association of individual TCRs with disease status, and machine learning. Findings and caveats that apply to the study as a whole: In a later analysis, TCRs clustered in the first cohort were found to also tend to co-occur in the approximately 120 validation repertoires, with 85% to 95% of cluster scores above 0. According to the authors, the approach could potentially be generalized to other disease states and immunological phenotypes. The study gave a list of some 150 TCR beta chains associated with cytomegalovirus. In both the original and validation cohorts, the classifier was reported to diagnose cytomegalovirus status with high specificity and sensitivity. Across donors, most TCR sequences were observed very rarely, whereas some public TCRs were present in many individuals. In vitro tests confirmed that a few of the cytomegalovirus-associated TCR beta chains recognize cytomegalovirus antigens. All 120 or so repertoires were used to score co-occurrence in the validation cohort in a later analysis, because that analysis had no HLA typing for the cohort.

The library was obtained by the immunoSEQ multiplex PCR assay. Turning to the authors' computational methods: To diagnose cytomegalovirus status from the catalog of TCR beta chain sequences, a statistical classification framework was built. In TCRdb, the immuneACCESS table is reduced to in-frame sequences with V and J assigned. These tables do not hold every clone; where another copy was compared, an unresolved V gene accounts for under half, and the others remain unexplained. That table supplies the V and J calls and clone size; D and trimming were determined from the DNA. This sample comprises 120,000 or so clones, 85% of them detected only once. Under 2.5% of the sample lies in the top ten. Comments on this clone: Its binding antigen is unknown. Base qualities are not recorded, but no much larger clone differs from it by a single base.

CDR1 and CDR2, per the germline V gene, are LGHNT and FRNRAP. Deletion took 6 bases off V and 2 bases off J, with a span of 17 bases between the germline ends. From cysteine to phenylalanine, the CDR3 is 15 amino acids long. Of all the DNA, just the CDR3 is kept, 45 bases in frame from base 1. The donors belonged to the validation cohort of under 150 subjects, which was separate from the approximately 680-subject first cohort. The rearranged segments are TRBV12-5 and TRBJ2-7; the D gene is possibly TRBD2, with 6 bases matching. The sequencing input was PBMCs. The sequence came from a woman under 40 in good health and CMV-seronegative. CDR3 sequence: CASGPGTHRTYEQYF. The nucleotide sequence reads TGTGCTAGTGGACCAGGGACTCATAGGACCTACGAGCAGTACTTC.